This passage covers 11 T cell receptor beta chains from one sample sequenced in a study of T-cell memory formation after mild COVID-19. TCRdb re-called the 5' RACE reads with MiXCR, one entry per CDR3 protein. Of some 130,000 distinct CDR3 sequences in the sample, 15% to 20% were seen once. The sequencing input was PBMCs or a T cell subset sorted from them (not recorded which). All receptors derive from an adult woman who had mild COVID-19 (a few samples of this study predate the infection). Cell type and time point are not known.

This clonotype was counted between two and nine times. V usage is TRBV5-1 and J usage is TRBJ1-1; TRBD1 is a possible D gene (5 bases). This CDR3 has 13 residues. Germline lookup yields CDR1 SGHRS and CDR2 YFSETQ. The ends were cut back, 1 base at V and 5 bases at J, with 9 bases in the middle. The CDR3: CASSLFGGTEAFF. The CDR3, as DNA: TGCGCCAGCAGCTTGTTTGGGGGGACTGAAGCTTTCTTT.

The sample holds one count of this clonotype. The CDR3 DNA reads as TGTGCCTGGAGTGTACGGTCCAGGGATGAGCAGTTCTTC. Amino acid sequence: CAWSVRSRDEQFF. The chain recombines TRBV30 with TRBJ2-1; D perhaps matches TRBD1 (5 bases). V shed 0 bases and J shed 8 bases, with 11 bases lying between them. CDR1 and CDR2 from the germline V gene are GTSNPN and SVGIG (reference sequence). The CDR3 runs to 13 residues.

The V call is TRBV4-3, the J call TRBJ2-5; 10 nucleotides match TRBD2. V shed 0 bases and J 5 bases; nucleotides not matched to a gene: 6. Per germline, CDR1 LGHNA and CDR2 YSLEER. This CDR3 has 16 residues. In DNA form, the CDR3 reads TGCGCCAGCAGCCAAGATAGGGTAGCGGGAGGCGAGACCCAGTACTTC. It specifies CASSQDRVAGGETQYF.

This clonotype was observed a few times. V and J are TRBV27 and TRBJ2-2; the D is unclear. V lost 5 bases and J lost 4, with 5 bases in between. The CDR3 totals 12 residues. The germline V gene has CDR1 MNHEY and CDR2 SMNVEV (reference sequence). The CDR3 region is CASSHFTGELFF. Written as DNA, the CDR3 is TGTGCCAGCAGTCACTTCACCGGGGAGCTGTTTTTT.

The chain links TRBV19 to TRBJ2-7; 16 bases line up with TRBD2. V lost 3 bases and J lost 2; bases outside the gene matches: 10. The CDR3 is 19 residues long. Per germline, CDR1 LNHDA and CDR2 SQIVND (reference sequence). This CDR3 reads CASSISSGLAGGPTYEQYF. CDR3 bases: TGTGCCAGTAGTATTTCCTCGGGACTAGCGGGAGGGCCTACCTACGAGCAGTACTTC.

V and J are TRBV12-3 or TRBV12-4 and TRBJ1-6; 8 nucleotides line up with TRBD1. Trimming at V came to 3 bases and at J to 10 bases, leaving 5 bases not matched to a gene. There are 14 residues in the CDR3. The CDR3 DNA reads as TGTGCCAGCAGTTTTCTACAGGGGGGCTCACCCCTCCACTTT. It encodes CASSFLQGGSPLHF.

This clonotype was counted a few times. The chain combines TRBV3-1 with TRBJ1-2; TRBD1 agrees at 7 bases. J lost 3 bases, V lost 2 bases, and 12 bases had no gene match. CDR1 is LGHDT, CDR2 YNNKEL, per germline (reference sequence). The CDR3 loop spans 17 amino acids. The DNA for the CDR3 is TGTGCCAGCAGCCAAAGACTGAACAGGGGCCACGACTATGGCTACACCTTC. It is translated as CASSQRLNRGHDYGYTF.

This clonotype was observed a handful of times. The V and J genes are TRBV7-9 and TRBJ2-1; D uncertain. Per the germline V gene, CDR1 is SEHNR and CDR2 is FQNEAQ (reference sequence). V was pared by 1 base and J by 4 bases, with 11 bases between. This CDR3 region has 15 residues. The chain's CDR3 is CASSLVKVRYNEQFF. The CDR3 nucleotides read TGTGCCAGCAGCTTAGTCAAAGTCCGATACAATGAGCAGTTCTTC.

The V call is TRBV19, the J call TRBJ2-5, with 9 bases lining up with TRBD1. The length of the CDR3 is 14 residues. With 4 bases clipped from V and 2 bases from J, the junction kept 2 bases outside the gene matches. Germline V gene lookup returns CDR1 LNHDA and CDR2 SQIVND (reference sequence). CDR3 in DNA: TGTGCCAGTAGTAGGGACAGGGCTCAAGAGACCCAGTACTTC. Translation: CASSRDRAQETQYF.

Only a few counts were recorded for this clonotype. The J gene is TRBJ2-7, the V gene TRBV4-2, with 9 bases fitting TRBD1. Per the germline V gene, CDR1 is LGHNA and CDR2 is YNFKEQ. The CDR3 runs to 16 residues. Trimming removed 0 bases from V and 5 bases from J; junction bases left unmatched: 8. In DNA, the CDR3 is TGTGCCAGCAGCCAAGACACCGGGACAGGGCTCCACGAGCAGTACTTC. Protein sequence: CASSQDTGTGLHEQYF.

This clonotype has just a few counts. The gene calls are TRBV4-3 and TRBJ2-5; TRBD2 aligns across 9 bases. Germline V lookup: CDR1 LGHNA, CDR2 YSLEER. Losses at the gene ends were 2 bases for V and 4 bases for J; bases not matched to a gene: 11. The CDR3 has 17 residues. The CDR3 reads CASSQFPTEAGGETQYF. The CDR3 DNA is TGCGCCAGCAGCCAATTTCCGACGGAAGCGGGAGGAGAGACCCAGTACTTC.